Described below is a single T cell receptor beta chain sequence and its context. Its cognate antigen is unknown. This sample is drawn from a study of T-cell memory formation after mild COVID-19. Study context: Largely donor-specific sequence clusters came from two donors.

TCRdb re-called the 5' RACE reads with MiXCR, one entry per CDR3 protein. The sample records about 320,000 distinct CDR3 sequences, over 11% being singletons. Study-level results: Nothing confirmed that second-wave clones peaking on day 37 were specific for SARS-CoV-2.

V lost 4 bases and J 9 bases, leaving 18 bases between the germline ends. The length of the CDR3 is 14 residues. Germline CDR1 LGHDT, CDR2 YNNKEL (reference sequence). This TCR was recovered from a man in his late teens or twenties who had mild COVID-19 (a few samples of this study predate the infection). Cell type and time point are not known. The chain carries TRBV3-1 and TRBJ1-1; possible D gene TRBD1, 5 bases. The specimen was PBMCs or a T cell subset sorted from them (not recorded which). CDR3 coding DNA: TGTGCCAGCAGCCCTCCTAGTAGGGACCAACAAGCTTTCTTT. Translated, it gives CASSPPSRDQQAFF.